The clone carrying this TCR beta chain has just a few counts. The antigen remains unidentified. The data derive from a study of type 1 regulatory T cells. Study-level information: T-allo10 is an in vitro-generated, Tr1-enriched CD4 T cell product specific for alloantigen. Study outcomes and limitations: Compared with non-Tr1 cells, Tr1 cells showed a narrower TCR repertoire.

Looked up from germline, CDR1 is SNHLY and CDR2 is FYNNEI. This CDR3 comprises 13 residues. Trimming removed 7 bases from V and 7 bases from J, with 11 bases in between. One entry per CDR3 protein, called by TCRdb with MiXCR from the reads. The table has over 55,000 distinct CDR3 sequences, about 48% seen once; the top ten hold less than 2.5%. This TCR was sampled from a human donor in good health. This chain uses TRBV2 with TRBJ1-6; the D is unclear. The sample consisted of cultured non-Tr1 T cells, either the whole culture or a sorted T cell fraction (not recorded which). The CDR3 nucleotides read TGTGCCAGCACCCGGACCCGGAATTCACCCCTCCACTTT. Its translation: CASTRTRNSPLHF.